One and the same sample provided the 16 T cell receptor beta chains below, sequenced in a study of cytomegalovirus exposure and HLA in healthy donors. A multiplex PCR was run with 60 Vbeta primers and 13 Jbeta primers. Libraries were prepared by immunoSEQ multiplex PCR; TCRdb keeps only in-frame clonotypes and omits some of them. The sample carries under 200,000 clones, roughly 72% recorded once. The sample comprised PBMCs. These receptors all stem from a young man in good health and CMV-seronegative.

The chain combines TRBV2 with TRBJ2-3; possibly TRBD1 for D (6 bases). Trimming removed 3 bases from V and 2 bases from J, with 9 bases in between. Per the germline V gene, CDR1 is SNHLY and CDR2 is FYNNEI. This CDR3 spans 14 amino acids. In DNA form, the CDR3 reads TGTGCCAGCAGTGAGAACAGGGACACAGATACGCAGTATTTT. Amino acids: CASSENRDTDTQYF.

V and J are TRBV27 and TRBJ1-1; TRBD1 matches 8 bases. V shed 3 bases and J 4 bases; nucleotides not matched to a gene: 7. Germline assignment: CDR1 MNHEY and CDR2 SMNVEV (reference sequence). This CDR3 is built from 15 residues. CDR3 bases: TGTGCCAGCAGTTTGGGTTGGGACAGGCCCACTGAAGCTTTCTTT. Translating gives CASSLGWDRPTEAFF.

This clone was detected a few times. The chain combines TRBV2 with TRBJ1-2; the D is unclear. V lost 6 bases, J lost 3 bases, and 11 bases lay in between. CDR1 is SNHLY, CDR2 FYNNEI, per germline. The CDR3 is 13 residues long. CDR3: CASRREGDYGYTF. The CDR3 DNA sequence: TGTGCCAGCAGGAGGGAAGGAGACTATGGCTACACCTTC.

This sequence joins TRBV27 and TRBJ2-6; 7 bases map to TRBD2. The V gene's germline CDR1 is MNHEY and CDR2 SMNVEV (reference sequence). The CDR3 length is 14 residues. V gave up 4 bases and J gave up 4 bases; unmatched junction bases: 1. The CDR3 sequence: CASSSGGGANVLTF. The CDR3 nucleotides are TGTGCCAGCAGTTCGGGGGGAGGGGCCAACGTCCTGACTTTC.

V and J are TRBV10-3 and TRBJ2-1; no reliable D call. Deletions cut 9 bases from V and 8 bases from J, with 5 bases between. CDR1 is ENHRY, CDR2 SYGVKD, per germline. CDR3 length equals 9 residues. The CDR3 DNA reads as TGTGCCATACAACATGAGCAGTTCTTC. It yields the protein CAIQHEQFF.

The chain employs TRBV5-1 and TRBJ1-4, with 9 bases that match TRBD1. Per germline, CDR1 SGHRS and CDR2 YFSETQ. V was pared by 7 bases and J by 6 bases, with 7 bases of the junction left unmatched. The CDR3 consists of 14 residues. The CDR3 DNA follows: TGCGCCAGCTCGACGGGACAGGGTGATGAAAAACTGTTTTTT. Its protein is CASSTGQGDEKLFF.

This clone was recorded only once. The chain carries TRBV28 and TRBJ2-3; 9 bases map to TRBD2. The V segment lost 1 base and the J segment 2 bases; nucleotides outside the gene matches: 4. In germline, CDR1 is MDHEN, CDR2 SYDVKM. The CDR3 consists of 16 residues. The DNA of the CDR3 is TGTGCCAGCAGTTTATCGCGGGGGGGGATCACAGATACGCAGTATTTT. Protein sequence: CASSLSRGGITDTQYF.

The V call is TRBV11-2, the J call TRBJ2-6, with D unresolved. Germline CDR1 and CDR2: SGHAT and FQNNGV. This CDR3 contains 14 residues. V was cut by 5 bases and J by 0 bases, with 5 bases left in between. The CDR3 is CASSRISGANVLTF. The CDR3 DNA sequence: TGTGCCAGCAGCCGTATCTCTGGGGCCAACGTCCTGACTTTC.

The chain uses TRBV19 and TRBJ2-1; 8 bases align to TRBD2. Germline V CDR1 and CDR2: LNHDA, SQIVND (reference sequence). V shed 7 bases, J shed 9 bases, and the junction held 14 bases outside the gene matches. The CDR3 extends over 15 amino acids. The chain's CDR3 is CASTPPGGRRGEQFF. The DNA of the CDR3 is TGTGCCAGTACGCCCCCCGGCGGGAGGAGGGGTGAGCAGTTCTTC.

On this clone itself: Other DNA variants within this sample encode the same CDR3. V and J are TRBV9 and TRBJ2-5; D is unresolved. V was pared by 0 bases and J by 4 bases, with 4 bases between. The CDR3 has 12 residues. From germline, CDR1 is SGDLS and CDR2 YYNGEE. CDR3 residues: CASSVGGETQYF. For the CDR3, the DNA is TGTGCCAGCAGCGTAGGAGGAGAGACCCAGTACTTC. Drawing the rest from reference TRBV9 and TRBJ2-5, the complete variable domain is DSGVTQTPKHLITATGQRVTLRCSPRSGDLSVYWYQQSLDQGLQFLIQYYNGEERAKGNILERFSAQQFPDLHSELNLSSLELGDSALYFCASSVGGETQYFGPGTRLLVL.

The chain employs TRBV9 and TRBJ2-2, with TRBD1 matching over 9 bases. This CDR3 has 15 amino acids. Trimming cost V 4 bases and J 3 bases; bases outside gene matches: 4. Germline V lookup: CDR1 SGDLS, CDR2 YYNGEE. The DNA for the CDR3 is TGTGCCAGCAGCCCAGGACAGGGGTACACCGGGGAGCTGTTTTTT. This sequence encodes CASSPGQGYTGELFF.

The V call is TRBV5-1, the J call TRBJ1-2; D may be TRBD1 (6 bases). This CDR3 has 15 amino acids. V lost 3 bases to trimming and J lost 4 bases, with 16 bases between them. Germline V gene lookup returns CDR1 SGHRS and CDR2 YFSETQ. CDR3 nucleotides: TGCGCCAGCAGCTCTTCAACCCAGGGGATCTATGGCTACACCTTC. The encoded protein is CASSSSTQGIYGYTF.

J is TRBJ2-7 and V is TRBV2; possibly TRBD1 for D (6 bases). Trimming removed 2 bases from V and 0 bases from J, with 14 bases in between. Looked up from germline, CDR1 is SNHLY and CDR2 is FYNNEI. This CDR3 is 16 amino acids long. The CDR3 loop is CASSENLRDISYEQYF. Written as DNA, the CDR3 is TGTGCCAGCAGTGAAAACCTCCGGGACATCTCCTACGAGCAGTACTTC.

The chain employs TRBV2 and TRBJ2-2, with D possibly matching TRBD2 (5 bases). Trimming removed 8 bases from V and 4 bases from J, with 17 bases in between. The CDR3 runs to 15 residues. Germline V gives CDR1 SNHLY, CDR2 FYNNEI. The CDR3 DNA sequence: TGTGCCAGCGTCGAACCGGGAAAAAGCACCGGGGAGCTGTTTTTT. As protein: CASVEPGKSTGELFF.

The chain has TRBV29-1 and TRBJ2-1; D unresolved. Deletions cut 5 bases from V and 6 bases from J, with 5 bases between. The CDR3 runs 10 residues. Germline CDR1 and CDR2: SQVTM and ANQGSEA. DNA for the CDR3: TGCAGCGTTTCGAGCAATGAGCAGTTCTTC. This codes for CSVSSNEQFF.

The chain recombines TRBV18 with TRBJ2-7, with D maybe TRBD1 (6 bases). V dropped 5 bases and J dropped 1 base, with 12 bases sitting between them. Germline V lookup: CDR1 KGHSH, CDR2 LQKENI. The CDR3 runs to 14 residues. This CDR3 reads CASSNGGTSYEQYF. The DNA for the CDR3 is TGTGCCAGCTCAAATGGGGGCACATCCTACGAGCAGTACTTC.